This T cell receptor beta chain was sequenced in a study of control samples from healthy donors and cancer patients. The method was immunoSEQ multiplex PCR; TCRdb's version includes in-frame clones alone and lacks a portion of them. The data show roughly 370,000 clones, with approximately 90% seen just once and around 6.5% held by the top ten. The CDR3 runs to 17 residues. V was shortened by 0 bases and J by 0 bases, with 14 bases between the two germline ends. CDR1 MDHEN and CDR2 SYDVKM come from the germline V gene. Sequenced material: PBMCs. This chain links TRBV28 with TRBJ1-2, with D maybe TRBD1 (6 bases). This clonotype originated in a man aged 35-49 years with head and neck cancer. Here the CDR3 DNA reads TGTGCCAGCAGTTTATGGAATTCGGGACAAGCTAACTATGGCTACACCTTC. Protein product: CASSLWNSGQANYGYTF.